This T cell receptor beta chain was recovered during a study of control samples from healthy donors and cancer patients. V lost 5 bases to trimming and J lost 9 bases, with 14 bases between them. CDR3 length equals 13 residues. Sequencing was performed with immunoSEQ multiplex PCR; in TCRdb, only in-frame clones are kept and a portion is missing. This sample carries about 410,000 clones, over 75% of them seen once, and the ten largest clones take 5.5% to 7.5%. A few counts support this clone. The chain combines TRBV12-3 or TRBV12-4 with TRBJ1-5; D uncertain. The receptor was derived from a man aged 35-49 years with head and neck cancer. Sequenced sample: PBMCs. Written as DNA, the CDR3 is TGTGCCAGCAGTCCCGCCGAGGAATTGCCCCAGCATTTT. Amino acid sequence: CASSPAEELPQHF.